This T cell receptor (beta chain) was identified during a study of blood T cell repertoires in COVID-19. Overall study context: Sites in the United States, Italy and Spain provided acute and convalescent COVID-19 samples. Sample material is recorded as cDNA or gDNA derived from T cells, B-cell-depleted T cells, or PBMCs.

TCRdb's table, derived via immunoSEQ multiplex PCR, lists solely in-frame clones and lacks some. The repertoire consists of about 55,000 clones, with 80% to 95% occurring once and the leading ten covering more than 5.5%. With 7 bases clipped from V and 3 bases from J, the junction kept 6 bases outside the gene matches. Germline values: CDR1 MNHEY, CDR2 SMNVEV (reference sequence). There are 13 residues in the CDR3. This chain joins TRBV27 and TRBJ2-7, with TRBD1 matching over 7 bases. The receptor's source is a man over 45 with active COVID-19. The sequenced sample consisted of peripheral blood. The CDR3 loop reads CASIKDRFYEQYF. DNA of the CDR3: TGTGCCAGCATCAAGGACAGGTTCTACGAGCAGTACTTC.